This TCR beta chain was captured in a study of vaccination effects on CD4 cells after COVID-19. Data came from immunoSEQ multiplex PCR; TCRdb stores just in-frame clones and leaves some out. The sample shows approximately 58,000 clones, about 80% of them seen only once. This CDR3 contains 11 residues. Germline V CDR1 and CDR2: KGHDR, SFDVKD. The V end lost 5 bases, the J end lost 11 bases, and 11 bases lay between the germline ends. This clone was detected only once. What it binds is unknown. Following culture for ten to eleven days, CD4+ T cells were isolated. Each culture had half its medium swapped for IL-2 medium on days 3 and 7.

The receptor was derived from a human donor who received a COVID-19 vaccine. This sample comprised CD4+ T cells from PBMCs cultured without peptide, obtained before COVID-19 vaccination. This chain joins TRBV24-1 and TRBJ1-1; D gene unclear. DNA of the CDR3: TGTGCCACCAGTGGCGAAGGGCGTGCTTTCTTT. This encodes CATSGEGRAFF.